This entry describes one T cell receptor (beta chain). This clonotype has at least ten counts. Its antigen is still unknown. Base quality data are lacking; no much larger clone is found one base away. Donors were 40 or so systemically healthy Caucasian individuals from Russia aged roughly 6 to 90 years. About 10 milliliters of peripheral blood were drawn from each donor into EDTA-treated Vacutainer tubes. Ficoll-Paque density-gradient centrifugation was used to isolate PBMCs, with at least 7 million per sample. Total RNA was extracted from PBMCs with Trizol reagent, with at least 5 micrograms obtained per sample. For every donor, flow cytometry on a PBMC aliquot measured the percentage of naive CD45RAhigh/CD27high T cells. This sample was included in a study of blood T cells in healthy people across ages (dated by TCRdb to between 2015 and 2016). Regarding the complete study: Template switching captured roughly one uniquely barcoded TCR beta cDNA molecule per two T cells in model experiments. The study measured age-related changes in TCR beta repertoire diversity using deep sequencing normalized with unique cDNA molecular identifiers. The donors were divided into four age groups: young (average around 15 years), middle-aged (about 40), aged (approximately 59) and long-lived (about 79). To avoid experimental bias, donors of different ages were randomly spread across the sequencing lanes. Using the same blood draw, the study looked at two additional independent replicas of 1 million unique cDNA reads for two donors, one aged 18 to 30 and the other aged 80 or older. Results the study describes overall, beyond this receptor: A strong correlation was found between observed TCR beta diversity and the percentage of naive T cells measured by flow cytometry. The long-lived group showed more naive CD4+ T cells, fewer expanded clones and increased TCR diversity than the aged group, suggesting age selection. Observed TCR beta diversity per million T cells fell roughly linearly with age, and a significant reduction was already apparent by age around 40. Estimates of total diversity based on one million sequenced T cells were considered lower bounds and underestimates. Because profiling used bulk unsorted PBMCs, naive and antigen-experienced compartments could not be compared conclusively. Donor CMV infection status was unknown, potentially confounding age-related changes in expanded clonotypes.

After removal of 1 base from V and 6 bases from J, the junction retains 2 bases not matched to a gene. The germline V gene supplies CDR1 MDHEN and CDR2 SYDVKM. Spanning cysteine to phenylalanine, the CDR3 consists of 15 amino acids. The CDR3 DNA has 45 bases and is translated from base 1. Library preparation employed 5' RACE. Sequencing used an Illumina HiSeq 2500. A second roughly 6 to 11 cycle PCR used a sample-barcoded 5' primer and a J-beta primer mix. A unique molecular identifier was introduced onto each TCR beta cDNA molecule by a template-switch 5' adaptor carrying 12 random nucleotides. Each sample yielded at least 2.5 million CDR3-containing paired-end reads. First-strand cDNA synthesis was performed from all RNA using the Mint cDNA synthesis kit, with priming by a TRBC-specific oligonucleotide. Following uracil-DNA glycosylase treatment, a first 18-cycle PCR with universal primers M1SS and BC2_uni_R was performed on all cDNA. In the original analysis: For normalization, 1 million high-quality reads, each with a distinct molecular identifier, were randomly selected from each sample. Instead of being binned into consensus sequences, reads that shared molecular identifiers were thrown out. MiTCR, run with a Q25 quality threshold and the strictest error-elimination algorithm, handled CDR3 identification, clonotype clustering and error correction. A nonparametric unseen species model using Euler transformation provided a lower-bound estimate of total TCR beta diversity. TCRdb trimmed the raw reads at Q25, called clones with MiXCR and kept productive beta chains. For every CDR3 protein sequence, its rows merge into one entry that carries the most common genes and DNA. TCRdb's processing, not the authors', yielded these V and J calls. The sample table shows about 670,000 distinct CDR3 sequences, and around 38% are seen once. Jointly, the top ten make up about 30% of the sample.

The sequenced sample was blood. The receptor was isolated from a man aged 80 or over in good health. The V and J genes are TRBV28 and TRBJ1-6; TRBD1 agrees with 8 junctional bases. The CDR3 region reads CASSLSDRGNSPLHF. The DNA sequence is as follows: TGTGCCAGCAGTTTATCAGACAGGGGTAATTCACCCCTCCACTTT.